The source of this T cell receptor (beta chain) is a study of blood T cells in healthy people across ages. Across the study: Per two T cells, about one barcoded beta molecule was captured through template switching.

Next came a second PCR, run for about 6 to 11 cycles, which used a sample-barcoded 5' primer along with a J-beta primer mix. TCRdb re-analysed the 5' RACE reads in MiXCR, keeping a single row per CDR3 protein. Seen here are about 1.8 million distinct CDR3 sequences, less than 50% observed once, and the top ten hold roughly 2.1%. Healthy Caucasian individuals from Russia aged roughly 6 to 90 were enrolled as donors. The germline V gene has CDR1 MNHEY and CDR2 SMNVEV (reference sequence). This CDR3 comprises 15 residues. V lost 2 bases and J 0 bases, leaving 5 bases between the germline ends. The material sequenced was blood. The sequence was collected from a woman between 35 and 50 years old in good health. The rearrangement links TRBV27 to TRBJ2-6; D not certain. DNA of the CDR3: TGTGCCAGCAGTTTAATGAACTCTGGGGCCAACGTCCTGACTTTC. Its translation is CASSLMNSGANVLTF. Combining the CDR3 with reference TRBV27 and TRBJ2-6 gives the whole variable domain EAQVTQNPRYLITVTGKKLTVTCSQNMNHEYMSWYRQDPGLGLRQIYYSMNVEVTDKGDVPEGYKVSRKEKRNFPLILESPSPNQTSLYFCASSLMNSGANVLTFGAGSRLTVL.